The 10 T cell receptor beta chains below come from one sample, sequenced in a study of blood T cell repertoires in COVID-19. Assay used: immunoSEQ multiplex PCR; TCRdb lists only in-frame clones, some missing. This table has 80,000 or so clones, around 80% appearing once. The sample was peripheral blood. The receptor set was obtained from a man aged 55 to 69 with acute or convalescent COVID-19.

The V gene is TRBV5-1, the J gene TRBJ2-1, with 12 bases that match TRBD2. Trimming took 3 bases from V and 8 from J; bases not matched to a gene: 18. The CDR3 runs 19 residues. Germline loops: CDR1 SGHRS, CDR2 YFSETQ. CDR3 residues: CASSSRGASGRAMRDEQFF. The CDR3 DNA follows: TGCGCCAGCAGCTCCAGGGGTGCTAGCGGGAGGGCAATGAGGGATGAGCAGTTCTTC.

This chain links TRBV2 with TRBJ2-1; 10 bases match TRBD1. CDR1 is SNHLY and CDR2 is FYNNEI in the germline V gene. Trimming cost V 2 bases and J 9 bases; bases outside gene matches: 7. This CDR3 region has 15 residues. This CDR3 is CASSERGTGESEQFF. The CDR3 DNA sequence: TGTGCCAGCAGTGAAAGGGGGACAGGGGAGAGTGAGCAGTTCTTC.

V usage is TRBV5-1 and J usage is TRBJ2-7; 7 bases are shared with TRBD2. The CDR3 covers 15 residues. V dropped 5 bases and J dropped 2; count of bases not matched to a gene: 10. Germline lookup yields CDR1 SGHRS and CDR2 YFSETQ. DNA for the CDR3: TGCGCCAGCAGGCCCCTAGCGGACTGGGCCTACGAGCAGTACTTC. It yields the protein CASRPLADWAYEQYF.

The chain joins TRBV9 to TRBJ2-5, with D perhaps matching TRBD2 (5 bases). Germline V gives CDR1 SGDLS, CDR2 YYNGEE. The CDR3 covers 13 residues. V was shortened by 1 base and J by 5 bases, with 9 bases between the two germline ends. The CDR3 loop is CASSVTGWETQYF. The CDR3 DNA is TGTGCCAGCAGCGTAACGGGGTGGGAGACCCAGTACTTC.

The chain has TRBV7-8 and TRBJ2-6; D remains unclear. The CDR3 extends over 15 amino acids. Germline CDR1 reads SGHVS; CDR2 reads FQNEAQ. V lost 5 bases, J lost 1 base, and 9 bases lay in between. CDR3 sequence: CASSPGRSGANVLTF. The CDR3 region has the DNA TGTGCCAGCAGCCCTGGGCGATCTGGGGCCAACGTCCTGACTTTC.

The chain joins TRBV6-4 to TRBJ1-3; unclear D gene. V was trimmed by 8 bases and J by 1 base, leaving 9 bases between them. The CDR3 has 13 amino acids. CDR1 is MRHNA, CDR2 SNTAGT, per germline. Written as DNA, the CDR3 is TGTGCCAGCTCTAAGGAGTCTGGAAACACCATATATTTT. This encodes CASSKESGNTIYF.

The V call is TRBV4-3, the J call TRBJ2-3; D possibly corresponds to TRBD2 (5 bases). The germline CDR1 and CDR2 sequences are LGHNA and YSLEER. V lost 3 bases to trimming and J lost 8 bases, with 18 bases between them. This CDR3 has 15 residues. CDR3 protein: CASSQDSSGDRTQYF. The CDR3 region has the DNA TGCGCCAGCAGCCAGGACTCCAGCGGAGACCGTACGCAGTATTTT.

The gene calls are TRBV7-2 and TRBJ2-1; TRBD2 matches at 8 bases. CDR1 and CDR2 from the germline V gene are SGHTA and FQGNSA. The CDR3 sequence is 16 residues long. V trimming: 1 base; J trimming: 6 bases; junction bases outside the gene matches: 8. CDR3 sequence reads: CASSLVPSGSFNEQFF. In DNA, the CDR3 is TGTGCCAGCAGCTTAGTCCCCAGCGGGAGTTTCAATGAGCAGTTCTTC. The full variable domain, in which reference TRBV7-2 and TRBJ2-1 provide the parts outside the CDR3, is GAGVSQSPSNKVTEKGKDVELRCDPISGHTALYWYRQSLGQGLEFLIYFQGNSAPDKSGLPSDRFSAERTGGSVSTLTIQRTQQEDSAVYLCASSLVPSGSFNEQFFGPGTRLTVL.

V is TRBV7-2 and J is TRBJ2-3, with D possibly TRBD2 on 6 matching bases. Germline loops: CDR1 SGHTA, CDR2 FQGNSA. This CDR3 is 16 amino acids long. V was shortened by 4 bases and J by 1 base, with 15 bases between the two germline ends. CDR3 in DNA: TGTGCCAGCAGCTCCCGCGGGGAGTATGGCACAGATACGCAGTATTTT. Translation: CASSSRGEYGTDTQYF.

This chain connects TRBV5-6 to TRBJ1-2; no clear D gene. The CDR3 consists of 14 residues. CDR1 is SGHDT and CDR2 is YYEEEE in the germline V gene. V was clipped by 0 bases and J by 2 bases, with 8 bases between them. CDR3 DNA sequence: TGTGCCAGCAGCTTGGGGTTCGAGAACTATGGCTACACCTTC. Protein product: CASSLGFENYGYTF.